This passage covers 30 T cell receptor beta chains from one sample sequenced in a study of cytomegalovirus exposure and HLA in healthy donors. TCRdb keeps only in-frame clones here, not all; method: immunoSEQ multiplex PCR. The sample has about 140,000 clones; 80% to 90% are singletons. Sequencing input: PBMCs. These receptors were taken from a man between 18 and 29 years old in good health and CMV-seronegative.

V usage is TRBV5-1 and J usage is TRBJ2-3; TRBD1 is a possible D gene (6 bases). Germline values: CDR1 SGHRS, CDR2 YFSETQ. This CDR3 has 16 residues. V lost 0 bases, J lost 1 base, and 12 bases lay in between. The CDR3 nucleotides are TGCGCCAGCAGCTTGGGGGCAGGGGCCCGCACAGATACGCAGTATTTT. Its protein product is CASSLGAGARTDTQYF.

The genes are TRBV18 and TRBJ2-7; D may be TRBD1 (6 bases). The CDR3 runs 13 residues. V was clipped by 6 bases and J by 2 bases, with 11 bases between them. In germline, CDR1 is KGHSH, CDR2 LQKENI. The CDR3 DNA is TGTGCCAGCTCTGACGACAGGACCTACGAGCAGTACTTC. Residues: CASSDDRTYEQYF.

The chain has TRBV27 and TRBJ2-7, with 8 positions matching TRBD1. The CDR3 is 14 residues long. With V trimmed by 5 bases and J by 0 bases, 3 bases remained unmatched. Germline CDR1 and CDR2: MNHEY and SMNVEV (reference sequence). CDR3 DNA sequence: TGTGCCAGCAGTCCCCAGGGGGCCTCCTACGAGCAGTACTTC. As protein: CASSPQGASYEQYF.

J is TRBJ2-3 and V is TRBV9, with 7 positions matching TRBD2. The germline gives CDR1 SGDLS, CDR2 YYNGEE. Trimming took 2 bases from V and 5 from J; bases not matched to a gene: 11. The CDR3 consists of 16 residues. CDR3 nucleotides: TGTGCCAGCAGCGTGGGCGGGAGATTATTTGGAGATACGCAGTATTTT. As protein: CASSVGGRLFGDTQYF.

The chain has TRBV27 and TRBJ2-7; TRBD1 might be the D (6 bases). The CDR3 is 14 residues long. CDR1 and CDR2 from the germline V gene are MNHEY and SMNVEV (reference sequence). Trimming took off 3 bases at V and 2 bases at J, with 11 bases between the two ends. The CDR3: CASSFQQGPYEQYF. The CDR3 DNA is TGTGCCAGCAGTTTTCAACAGGGACCCTACGAGCAGTACTTC.

Concerning this clone itself: A read error may account for a junction end that differs from germline. V usage is TRBV6-1 and J usage is TRBJ2-1; 10 bases align to TRBD2. Germline lookup yields CDR1 MNHNS and CDR2 SASEGT. The CDR3 consists of 15 residues. The CDR3 sequence: CASSEGVAGGNEQFF. The CDR3 DNA sequence: TGTGCCAGCAGCGAAGGGGTAGCGGGGGGCAATGAGCAGTTCTTC.

This chain uses TRBV6-5 with TRBJ2-5; possibly TRBD2 for D (5 bases). Germline CDR1 and CDR2: MNHEY and SVGAGI. Trimming cost V 0 bases and J 5 bases, with 10 bases left between them. The CDR3 sequence is 14 residues long. This CDR3 is CASSYSAEAETQYF. The CDR3 region has the DNA TGTGCCAGCAGTTACTCTGCGGAGGCGGAGACCCAGTACTTC.

The gene calls are TRBV28 and TRBJ2-1; possible D gene TRBD1, 6 bases. V was trimmed by 6 bases and J by 10 bases, leaving 16 bases between them. This CDR3 comprises 13 residues. Per the germline V gene, CDR1 is MDHEN and CDR2 is SYDVKM. In nucleotides, the CDR3 is TGTGCCAGCAGGTCGGGACAAGCCCGCGAGCAGTTCTTC. This encodes CASRSGQAREQFF.

The chain has TRBV7-9 and TRBJ2-3; weak D call: TRBD2 (5 bases). Germline loops: CDR1 SEHNR, CDR2 FQNEAQ (reference sequence). This CDR3 has 14 residues. V was pared by 3 bases and J by 2 bases, with 9 bases between. CDR3 sequence (DNA): TGTGCCAGCAGCTTGGCGGGCTACACAGATACGCAGTATTTT. Its protein product is CASSLAGYTDTQYF.

The chain is built from TRBV7-9 and TRBJ2-1; D is unresolved. CDR3 length: 16 amino acids. V was pared by 5 bases and J by 9 bases, with 23 bases between. Germline CDR1 SEHNR, CDR2 FQNEAQ (reference sequence). The CDR3: CASSHHASHLIREQFF. The CDR3 bases are TGTGCCAGCAGCCACCATGCTAGTCATCTAATTCGTGAGCAGTTCTTC.

V gene TRBV7-2 combines with J gene TRBJ2-5; D is perhaps TRBD2 (6 bases). The CDR3 spans 18 residues. V lost 2 bases and J 2 bases, leaving 21 bases between the germline ends. Germline-derived CDR1 and CDR2 are SGHTA and FQGNSA. CDR3 nucleotides: TGTGCCAGCAGCTTACGGGCTAGCGAACTTTTTAGTCAAGAGACCCAGTACTTC. The encoded protein is CASSLRASELFSQETQYF.

The V call is TRBV21-1, the J call TRBJ2-7; the table's TRBD2 call for D was not verified on the DNA. TRBV21-1 is a listed pseudogene. This CDR3 contains 11 residues. The DNA for the CDR3 is TGTGCCAGCAGCAAGAGAACCGAGCAGTACTTC. Translated, it gives CASSKRTEQYF.

CDR3 protein: CASSPGPGQGYEQYF. The CDR3 DNA sequence: TGTGCCAGCAGTCCTGGCCCGGGACAGGGATACGAGCAGTACTTC. The gene calls are TRBV2 and TRBJ2-7, with TRBD1 matching over 9 bases. The ends lost 5 bases at V and 4 bases at J; junction bases unmatched: 9. Germline V CDR1 and CDR2: SNHLY, FYNNEI. The CDR3 covers 15 residues.

The J gene is TRBJ1-1, the V gene TRBV11-1; 7 positions agree with TRBD1. The CDR3 is 13 amino acids. With V trimmed by 2 bases and J by 10 bases, 7 bases remained unmatched. Germline V gene lookup returns CDR1 SGHAT and CDR2 FQDESV (reference sequence). The CDR3 nucleotides read TGTGCCAGCAGCTTAATGGAGGGGGCGGGAGCTTTCTTT. This sequence encodes CASSLMEGAGAFF.

The chain recombines TRBV6-1 with TRBJ2-2; 7 bases align to TRBD1. V gave up 10 bases and J gave up 6 bases; unmatched junction bases: 11. The CDR3 loop spans 14 amino acids. Germline lookup yields CDR1 MNHNS and CDR2 SASEGT. In nucleotides, the CDR3 is TGTGCCACCCGTGACAGGGAAAGGGCCGGGGAGCTGTTTTTT. Translation gives CATRDRERAGELFF.

The V call is TRBV19, the J call TRBJ1-5, with 9 bases fitting TRBD1. Germline V gives CDR1 LNHDA, CDR2 SQIVND (reference sequence). This CDR3 has 15 amino acids. Trimming at V came to 6 bases and at J to 1 base, leaving 4 bases not matched to a gene. This CDR3 is CASRRTGGSNQPQHF. The CDR3 DNA follows: TGTGCCAGTAGGCGAACAGGGGGCAGCAATCAGCCCCAGCATTTT.

The V call is TRBV27, the J call TRBJ1-5, with D hard to call. Germline CDR1 MNHEY, CDR2 SMNVEV (reference sequence). This CDR3 has 16 residues. The germline V and J ends were trimmed by 5 bases and 5 bases, with 19 bases remaining between them. Here the CDR3 reads CASSRHGELYDQPQHF. CDR3 coding DNA: TGTGCCAGCAGTAGACACGGGGAACTATACGATCAGCCCCAGCATTTT.

J is TRBJ1-5 and V is TRBV7-2, with D tentatively TRBD1 (6 bases). The ends were cut back, 2 bases at V and 0 bases at J, with 14 bases in the middle. The CDR3 is 17 amino acids. Germline CDR1 is SGHTA and CDR2 is FQGNSA. CDR3: CASSLTLDSVSNQPQHF. DNA for the CDR3: TGTGCCAGCAGCTTAACTTTGGACAGTGTTAGCAATCAGCCCCAGCATTTT.

The rearrangement joins TRBV6-5 to TRBJ2-7, with D perhaps matching TRBD1 (6 bases). The ends were cut back, 0 bases at V and 2 bases at J, with 14 bases in the middle. CDR1 is MNHEY, CDR2 SVGAGI, per germline. The CDR3 is 16 residues long. The chain's CDR3 is CASSYSMAGATYEQYF. CDR3 DNA: TGTGCCAGCAGTTACTCGATGGCAGGGGCTACCTACGAGCAGTACTTC.

CDR3 DNA sequence: TGTGCCAGCAGCCGGACAGGGTTGACCCTCCACTTT. It yields the protein CASSRTGLTLHF. The chain couples TRBV27 to TRBJ1-6, with TRBD1 matching 8 bases. This CDR3 contains 12 residues. Germline loops: CDR1 MNHEY, CDR2 SMNVEV (reference sequence). The V segment lost 6 bases and the J segment 14 bases; nucleotides outside the gene matches: 6.

The J gene is TRBJ2-3, the V gene TRBV29-1, with 8 bases matching TRBD1. V gave up 7 bases and J gave up 6 bases; unmatched junction bases: 9. Germline CDR1 reads SQVTM; CDR2 reads ANQGSEA. The CDR3 contains 13 residues. The CDR3 reads CSADRGSSDTQYF. The CDR3 DNA follows: TGCAGCGCTGACAGGGGCTCGAGTGATACGCAGTATTTT.

This sequence joins TRBV19 and TRBJ2-7; 11 nucleotides agree with TRBD1. Germline V gives CDR1 LNHDA, CDR2 SQIVND (reference sequence). The CDR3 contains 15 residues. V gave up 6 bases and J gave up 2 bases; unmatched junction bases: 6. This CDR3 reads CASREGQGVTYEQYF. The CDR3 DNA sequence: TGTGCCAGTAGAGAGGGACAGGGGGTCACCTACGAGCAGTACTTC.

The genes are TRBV25-1 and TRBJ2-5; D is undetermined. CDR1 and CDR2 from the germline V gene are MGHDK and SYGVNS. V gave up 5 bases and J gave up 7 bases, with 23 bases separating them. The CDR3 is 16 residues long. CDR3 sequence reads: CASSIWRLDNPRTQYF. DNA of the CDR3: TGTGCCAGCAGTATCTGGAGATTAGATAATCCGAGGACCCAGTACTTC.

This chain uses TRBV5-1 with TRBJ2-1, with a possible D match to TRBD2 (6 bases). The CDR3 has 15 amino acids. Trimming stripped 0 bases from V and 1 base from J, with 8 bases between. CDR1 SGHRS and CDR2 YFSETQ come from the germline V gene. The CDR3: CASSLDGGSYNEQFF. As DNA, the CDR3 is TGCGCCAGCAGCTTGGACGGGGGATCCTACAATGAGCAGTTCTTC.

The chain has TRBV11-2 and TRBJ1-5; possible D gene TRBD1, 6 bases. V shed 5 bases and J shed 2 bases, with 13 bases lying between them. CDR1 and CDR2 from the germline V gene are SGHAT and FQNNGV. The CDR3 contains 15 residues. The CDR3 DNA reads as TGTGCCAGCAGCCTTAGCACAGGGCGCAATCAGCCCCAGCATTTT. It specifies CASSLSTGRNQPQHF.

The CDR3 reads CASSRIAGGNEQFF. As DNA, the CDR3 is TGTGCCAGCAGCCGCATAGCGGGGGGGAATGAGCAGTTCTTC. The chain carries TRBV7-9 and TRBJ2-1; 11 nucleotides match TRBD2. The CDR3 covers 14 residues. Germline CDR1 and CDR2: SEHNR and FQNEAQ (reference sequence). The J segment lost 7 bases and the V segment lost 5 bases, leaving 4 bases of the junction unmatched.

This clone was detected once. The genes are TRBV30 and TRBJ2-7; 9 positions agree with TRBD1. From germline, CDR1 is GTSNPN and CDR2 SVGIG (reference sequence). J lost 4 bases, V lost 4 bases, and 5 bases had no gene match. The CDR3 is 13 residues long. The CDR3 region has the DNA TGTGCCTGGACCGGGACAGGGCTATACGAGCAGTACTTC. Translation: CAWTGTGLYEQYF.

This clone was counted between two and nine times. This rearrangement joins TRBV27 to TRBJ1-2, with a weak D call TRBD1 (6 bases). Trimming shortened V by 5 bases and J by 7 bases, and 14 bases separated the two germline ends. CDR1 MNHEY and CDR2 SMNVEV come from the germline V gene (reference sequence). The CDR3 has 13 amino acids. CDR3 DNA: TGTGCCAGCAGTCCCTACAGGGCCTTTGGCTACACCTTC. Translation gives CASSPYRAFGYTF.

CDR3 sequence: CASSSQQGPYEQYF. CDR3 DNA sequence: TGTGCCAGCAGCTCCCAACAGGGCCCCTACGAGCAGTACTTC. This rearrangement joins TRBV7-2 to TRBJ2-7; perhaps TRBD1 as D (6 bases). CDR3 length: 14 residues. Germline loops: CDR1 SGHTA, CDR2 FQGNSA. The V end lost 4 bases, the J end lost 2 bases, and 12 bases lay between the germline ends.

The V gene is TRBV9, the J gene TRBJ2-1, with 8 bases identical to TRBD2. Germline V gene data show CDR1 as SGDLS and CDR2 as YYNGEE. This CDR3 has 15 residues. Trimming cost V 4 bases and J 9 bases; bases outside gene matches: 12. For the CDR3, the DNA is TGTGCCAGCAGCCCTCGTCGAGCGGGAGAGCTTGAGCAGTTCTTC. It encodes CASSPRRAGELEQFF.